This T cell receptor beta chain was retrieved from a study of blood T cell repertoires in COVID-19. On the study more broadly: Material from acute and convalescent COVID-19 was sourced from the United States, Italy and Spain.

CDR1 is LNHNV, CDR2 YYDKDF, per germline (reference sequence). The V gene end was trimmed by 8 bases and the J gene end by 1 base; junction bases not matched to a gene: 8. The CDR3 sequence is 16 residues long. Libraries were prepared by immunoSEQ multiplex PCR; TCRdb keeps only in-frame clonotypes and omits some of them. The sample gives over 250,000 clones, about 85% of which show up once; roughly 15% is in the top ten. The origin of this receptor is a human donor in a cohort sampled during active COVID-19. The chain recombines TRBV15 with TRBJ2-1, with 10 bases that match TRBD2. Sequenced input: peripheral blood. CDR3 loop: CATVASGRGSYNEQFF. CDR3 in DNA: TGTGCCACCGTCGCTAGCGGGAGAGGATCCTACAATGAGCAGTTCTTC.